The T cell receptor (beta chain) described here comes from a study of blood T cell repertoires in COVID-19. Across the whole study: Researchers got acute and convalescent COVID-19 samples from the United States, Italy and Spain. Nucleic acid was either cDNA or gDNA, and it came from T cells, B-cell-depleted T cells, or PBMCs.

Original methodology: From reference gene primer amplification, estimates of nucleated cell counts were derived. The data were produced by immunoSEQ multiplex PCR, yet TCRdb's version contains in-frame clones alone and is incomplete. Clone size and V and J calls were adopted from that table, with D and trimming inferred from the DNA. Among about 49,000 clones, approximately 90% were seen once, and the ten largest hold 10% to 15%. CDR3 length equals 14 residues. The V end was cut by 7 bases, the J end by 1 base, with 14 bases between. Germline CDR1 and CDR2: MDHEN and SYDVKM. The sequenced sample consisted of peripheral blood. The TCR comes from a man older than 75 with acute or convalescent COVID-19. The gene calls are TRBV28 and TRBJ2-7, with D possibly matching TRBD2 (5 bases). CDR3 nucleotide sequence: TGTGCCAGCACCCTCCCCGGGGAGTCCTACGAGCAGTACTTC. Its translation: CASTLPGESYEQYF. The variable domain in full, with the rest retrieved from reference TRBV28 and TRBJ2-7, is DVKVTQSSRYLVKRTGEKVFLECVQDMDHENMFWYRQDPGLGLRLIYFSYDVKMKEKGDIPEGYSVSREKKERFSLILESASTNQTSMYLCASTLPGESYEQYFGPGTRLTVT.